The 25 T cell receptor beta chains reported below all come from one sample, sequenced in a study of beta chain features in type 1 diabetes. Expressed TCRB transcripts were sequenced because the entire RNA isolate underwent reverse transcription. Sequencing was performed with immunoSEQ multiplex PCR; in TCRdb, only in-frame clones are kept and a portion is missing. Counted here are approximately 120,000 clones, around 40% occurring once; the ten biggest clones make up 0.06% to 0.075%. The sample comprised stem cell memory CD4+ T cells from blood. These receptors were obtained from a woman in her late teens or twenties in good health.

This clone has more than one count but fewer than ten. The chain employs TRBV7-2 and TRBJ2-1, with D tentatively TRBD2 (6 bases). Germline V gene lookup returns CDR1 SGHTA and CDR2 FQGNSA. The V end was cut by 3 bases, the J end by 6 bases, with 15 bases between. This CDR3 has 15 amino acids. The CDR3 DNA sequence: TGTGCCAGCAGCTTTATCGGGGGAGTGTTCAATGAGCAGTTCTTC. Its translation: CASSFIGGVFNEQFF.

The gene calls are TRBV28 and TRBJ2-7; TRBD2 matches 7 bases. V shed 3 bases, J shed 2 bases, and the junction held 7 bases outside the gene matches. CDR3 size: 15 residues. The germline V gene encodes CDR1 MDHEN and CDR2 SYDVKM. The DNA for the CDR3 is TGTGCCAGCAGTTTGGGGGGGAAGGCAGCCTACGAGCAGTACTTC. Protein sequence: CASSLGGKAAYEQYF.

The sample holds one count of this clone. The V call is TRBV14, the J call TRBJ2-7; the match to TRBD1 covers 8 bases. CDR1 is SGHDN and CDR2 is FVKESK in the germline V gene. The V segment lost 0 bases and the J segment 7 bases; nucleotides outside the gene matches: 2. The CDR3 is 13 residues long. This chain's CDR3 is CASSQDRGREQYF. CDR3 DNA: TGTGCCAGCAGCCAAGACAGGGGGCGTGAGCAGTACTTC. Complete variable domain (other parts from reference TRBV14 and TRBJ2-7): EAGVTQFPSHSVIEKGQTVTLRCDPISGHDNLYWYRRVMGKEIKFLLHFVKESKQDESGMPNNRFLAERTGGTYSTLKVQPAELEDSGVYFCASSQDRGREQYFGPGTRLTVT.

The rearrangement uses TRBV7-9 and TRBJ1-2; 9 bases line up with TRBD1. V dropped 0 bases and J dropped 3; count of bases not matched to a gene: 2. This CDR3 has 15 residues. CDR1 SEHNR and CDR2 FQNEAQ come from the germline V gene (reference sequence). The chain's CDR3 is CASSLAGQGDYGYTF. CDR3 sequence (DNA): TGTGCCAGCAGCTTAGCGGGACAGGGCGACTATGGCTACACCTTC.

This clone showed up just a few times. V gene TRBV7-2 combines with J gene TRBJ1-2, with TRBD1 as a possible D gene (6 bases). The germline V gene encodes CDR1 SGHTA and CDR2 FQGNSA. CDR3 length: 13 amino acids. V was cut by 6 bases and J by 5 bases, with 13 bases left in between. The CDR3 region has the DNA TGTGCCAGCAGGATGGACAGATCTTATGGCTACACCTTC. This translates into CASRMDRSYGYTF.

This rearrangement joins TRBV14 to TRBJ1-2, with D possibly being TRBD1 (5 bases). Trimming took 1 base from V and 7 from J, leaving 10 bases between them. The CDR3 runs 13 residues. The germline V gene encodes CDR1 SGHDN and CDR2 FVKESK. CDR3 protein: CASSQAGGSGYTF. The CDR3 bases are TGTGCCAGCAGCCAAGCGGGGGGATCTGGCTACACCTTC.

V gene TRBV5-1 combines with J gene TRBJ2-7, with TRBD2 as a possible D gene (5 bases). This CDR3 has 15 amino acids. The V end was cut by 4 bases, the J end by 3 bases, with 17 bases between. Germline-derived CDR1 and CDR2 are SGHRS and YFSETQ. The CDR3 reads CASSPGTRGVYEQYF. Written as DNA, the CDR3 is TGCGCCAGCAGCCCGGGCACTAGAGGTGTCTACGAGCAGTACTTC.

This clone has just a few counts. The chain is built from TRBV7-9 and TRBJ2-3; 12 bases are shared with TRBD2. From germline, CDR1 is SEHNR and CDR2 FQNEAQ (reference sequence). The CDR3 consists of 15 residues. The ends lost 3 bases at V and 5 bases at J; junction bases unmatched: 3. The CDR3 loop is CASSFGLAGIDTQYF. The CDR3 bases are TGTGCCAGCAGCTTCGGACTAGCGGGAATAGATACGCAGTATTTT.

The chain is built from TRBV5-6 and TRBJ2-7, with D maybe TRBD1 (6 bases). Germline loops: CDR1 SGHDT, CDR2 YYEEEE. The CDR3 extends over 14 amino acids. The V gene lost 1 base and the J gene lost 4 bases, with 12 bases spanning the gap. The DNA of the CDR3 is TGTGCCAGCAGCTTGTTGGGGGCGCTGTACGAGCAGTACTTC. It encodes CASSLLGALYEQYF.

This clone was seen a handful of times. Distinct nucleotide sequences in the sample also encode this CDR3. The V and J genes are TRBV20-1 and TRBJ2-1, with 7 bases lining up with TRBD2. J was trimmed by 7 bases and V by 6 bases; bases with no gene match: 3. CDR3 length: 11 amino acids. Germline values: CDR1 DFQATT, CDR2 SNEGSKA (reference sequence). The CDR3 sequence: CSARGGNEQFF. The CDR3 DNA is TGCAGTGCCCGGGGAGGGAATGAGCAGTTCTTC.

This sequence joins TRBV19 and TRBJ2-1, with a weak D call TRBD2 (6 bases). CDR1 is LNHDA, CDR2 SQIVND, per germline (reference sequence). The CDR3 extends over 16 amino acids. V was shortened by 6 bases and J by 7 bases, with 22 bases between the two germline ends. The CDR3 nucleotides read TGTGCCAGTAGCAACTATGTAGTAGCGGCGAGGAATGAGCAGTTCTTC. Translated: CASSNYVVAARNEQFF.

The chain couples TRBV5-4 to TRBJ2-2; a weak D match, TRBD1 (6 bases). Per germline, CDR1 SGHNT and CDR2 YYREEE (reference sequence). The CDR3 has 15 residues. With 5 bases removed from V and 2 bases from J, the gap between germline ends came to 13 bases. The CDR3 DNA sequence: TGTGCCAGCAGTTTCGGACAGCCTAACACCGGGGAGCTGTTTTTT. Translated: CASSFGQPNTGELFF.

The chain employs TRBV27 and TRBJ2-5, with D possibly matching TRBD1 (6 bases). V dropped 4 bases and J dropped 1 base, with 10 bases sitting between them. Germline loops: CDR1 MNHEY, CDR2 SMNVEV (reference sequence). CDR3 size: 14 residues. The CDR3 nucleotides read TGTGCCAGCAGTTCTCGACAGGTCCAAGAGACCCAGTACTTC. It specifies CASSSRQVQETQYF.

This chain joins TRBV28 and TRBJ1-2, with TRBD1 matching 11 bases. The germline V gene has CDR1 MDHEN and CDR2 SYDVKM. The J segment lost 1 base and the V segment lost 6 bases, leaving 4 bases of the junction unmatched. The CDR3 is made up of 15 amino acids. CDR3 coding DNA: TGTGCCAGCAGCCCGGGACAGGGGGGTAACTATGGCTACACCTTC. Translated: CASSPGQGGNYGYTF.

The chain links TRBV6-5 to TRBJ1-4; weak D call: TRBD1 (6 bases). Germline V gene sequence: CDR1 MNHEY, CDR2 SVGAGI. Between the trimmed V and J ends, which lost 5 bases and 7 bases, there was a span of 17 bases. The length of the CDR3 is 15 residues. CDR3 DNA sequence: TGTGCCAGCAGTCAGGGGCAAAGTGAATTTGAAAAACTGTTTTTT. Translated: CASSQGQSEFEKLFF.

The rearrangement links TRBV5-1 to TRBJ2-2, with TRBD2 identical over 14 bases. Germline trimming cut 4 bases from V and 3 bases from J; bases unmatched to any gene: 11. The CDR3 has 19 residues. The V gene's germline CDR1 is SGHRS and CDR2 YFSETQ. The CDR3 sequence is CASSVFKGLAGDYTGELFF. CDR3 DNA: TGCGCCAGCAGCGTATTCAAGGGACTAGCGGGAGATTACACCGGGGAGCTGTTTTTT.

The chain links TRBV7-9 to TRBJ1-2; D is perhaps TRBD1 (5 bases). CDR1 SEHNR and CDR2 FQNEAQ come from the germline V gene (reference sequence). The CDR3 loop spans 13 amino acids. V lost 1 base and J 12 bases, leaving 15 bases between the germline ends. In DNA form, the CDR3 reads TGTGCCAGCAGCTTAGGGTTCCAGGGAACCCACACCTTC. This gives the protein CASSLGFQGTHTF. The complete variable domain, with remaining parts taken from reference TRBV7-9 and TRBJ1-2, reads DTGVSQNPRHKITKRGQNVTFRCDPISEHNRLYWYRQTLGQGPEFLTYFQNEAQLEKSRLLSDRFSAERPKGSFSTLEIQRTEQGDSAMYLCASSLGFQGTHTFGSGTRLTVV.

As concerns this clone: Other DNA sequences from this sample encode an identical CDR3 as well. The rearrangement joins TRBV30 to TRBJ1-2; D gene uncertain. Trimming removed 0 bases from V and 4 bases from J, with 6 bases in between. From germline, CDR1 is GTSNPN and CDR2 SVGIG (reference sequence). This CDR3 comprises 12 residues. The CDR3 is CAWSVTGYGYTF. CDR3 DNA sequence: TGTGCCTGGAGTGTAACGGGCTATGGCTACACCTTC.

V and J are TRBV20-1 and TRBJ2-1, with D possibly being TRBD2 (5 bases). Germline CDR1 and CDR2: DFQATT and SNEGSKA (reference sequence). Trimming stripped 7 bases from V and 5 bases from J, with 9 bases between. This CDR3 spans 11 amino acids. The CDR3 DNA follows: TGCAGTGGAGGGCTACACAATGAGCAGTTCTTC. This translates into CSGGLHNEQFF.

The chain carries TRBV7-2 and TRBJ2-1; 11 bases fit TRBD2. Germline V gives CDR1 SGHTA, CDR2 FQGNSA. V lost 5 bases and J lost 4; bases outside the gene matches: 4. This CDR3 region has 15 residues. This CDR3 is CASSPGTSGYNEQFF. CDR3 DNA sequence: TGTGCCAGCAGCCCGGGGACTAGCGGTTACAATGAGCAGTTCTTC.

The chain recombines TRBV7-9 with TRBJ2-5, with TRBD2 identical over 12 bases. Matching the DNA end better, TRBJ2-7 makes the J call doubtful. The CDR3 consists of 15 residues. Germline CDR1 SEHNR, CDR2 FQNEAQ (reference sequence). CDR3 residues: CASSSTSGRIYEQYF. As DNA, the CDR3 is TGTGCCAGCAGCTCCACTAGCGGGAGGATTTACGAGCAGTACTTC.

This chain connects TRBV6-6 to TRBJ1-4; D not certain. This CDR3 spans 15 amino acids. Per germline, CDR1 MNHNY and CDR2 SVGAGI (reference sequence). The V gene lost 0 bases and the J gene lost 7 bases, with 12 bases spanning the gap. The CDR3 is CASSYSPTGGEKLFF. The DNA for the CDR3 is TGTGCCAGCAGTTACTCTCCTACTGGTGGTGAAAAACTGTTTTTT.

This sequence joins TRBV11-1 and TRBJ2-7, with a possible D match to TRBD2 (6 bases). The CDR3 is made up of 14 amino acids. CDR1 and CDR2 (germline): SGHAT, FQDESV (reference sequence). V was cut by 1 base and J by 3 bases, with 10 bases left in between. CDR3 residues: CASSLELAVYEQYF. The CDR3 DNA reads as TGTGCCAGCAGCTTAGAACTAGCAGTCTACGAGCAGTACTTC.

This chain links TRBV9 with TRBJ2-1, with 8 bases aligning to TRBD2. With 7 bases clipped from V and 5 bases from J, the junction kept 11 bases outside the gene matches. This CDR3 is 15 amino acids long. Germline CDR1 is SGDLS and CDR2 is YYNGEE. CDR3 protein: CASPRGAGVDNEQFF. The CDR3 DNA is TGTGCCAGCCCCCGGGGAGCGGGGGTAGACAATGAGCAGTTCTTC.

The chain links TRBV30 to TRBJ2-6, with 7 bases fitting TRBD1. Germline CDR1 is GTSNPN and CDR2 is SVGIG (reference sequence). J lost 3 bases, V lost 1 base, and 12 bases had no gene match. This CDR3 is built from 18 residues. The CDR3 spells CAWSAEGATFSGANVLTF. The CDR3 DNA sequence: TGTGCCTGGAGTGCTGAGGGGGCAACTTTTAGTGGGGCCAACGTCCTGACTTTC.